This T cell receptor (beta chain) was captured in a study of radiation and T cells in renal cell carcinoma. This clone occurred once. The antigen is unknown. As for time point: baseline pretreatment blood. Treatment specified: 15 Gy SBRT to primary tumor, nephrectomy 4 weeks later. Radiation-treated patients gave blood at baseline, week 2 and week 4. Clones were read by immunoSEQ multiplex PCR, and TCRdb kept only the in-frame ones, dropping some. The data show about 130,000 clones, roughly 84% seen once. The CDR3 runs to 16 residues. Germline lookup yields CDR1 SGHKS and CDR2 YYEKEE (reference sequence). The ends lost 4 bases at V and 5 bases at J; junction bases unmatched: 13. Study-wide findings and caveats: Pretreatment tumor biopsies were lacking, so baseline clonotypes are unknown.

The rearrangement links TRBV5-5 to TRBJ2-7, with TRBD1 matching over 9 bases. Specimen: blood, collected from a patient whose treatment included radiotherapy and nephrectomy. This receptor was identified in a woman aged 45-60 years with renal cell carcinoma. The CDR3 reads CASSLSPTGGSNEQYF. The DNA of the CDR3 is TGTGCCAGCAGCCTATCCCCGACAGGGGGTAGCAACGAGCAGTACTTC. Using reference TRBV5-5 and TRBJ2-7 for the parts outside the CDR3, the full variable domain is DAGVTQSPTHLIKTRGQQVTLRCSPISGHKSVSWYQQVLGQGPQFIFQYYEKEERGRGNFPDRFSARQFPNYSSELNVNALLLGDSALYLCASSLSPTGGSNEQYFGPGTRLTVT.